Listed below are T cell receptor beta chains from one sample, sequenced in a study of beta chain features in type 1 diabetes. Clones were read by immunoSEQ multiplex PCR, and TCRdb kept only the in-frame ones, dropping some. This table has 600,000 to 700,000 clones, 13% appearing once. The specimen was naive CD4+ T cells from blood. These receptors originate from a man aged 18-30 years with type 1 diabetes. CDR3s include the opening cysteine and the closing phenylalanine or tryptophan. A D gene is named only where the DNA matches it firmly. Where a row states a size, it is once, few, many or the class of an expanded clone; other rows omit it.

j_gene: TRBJ2-7
d_gene: -
v_gene: TRBV29-1
len: 12
abundance: -
CDR3aa: CSVEEQTYEQYF
CDR3nt: TGCAGCGTTGAAGAACAGACCTACGAGCAGTACTTC

j_gene: TRBJ2-1
d_gene: TRBD2
v_gene: TRBV11-2
len: 17
abundance: -
CDR3aa: CASSWTSGGVTYNEQFF
CDR3nt: TGTGCCAGCAGCTGGACTAGCGGGGGGGTGACCTACAATGAGCAGTTCTTC

j_gene: TRBJ2-3
d_gene: -
v_gene: TRBV2
len: 12
abundance: few
CDR3aa: CASSEGTDTQYF
CDR3nt: TGTGCCAGCAGTGAGGGCACAGATACGCAGTATTTT

j_gene: TRBJ1-1
d_gene: -
v_gene: TRBV27
len: 13
abundance: -
CDR3aa: CASRRRPNTEAFF
CDR3nt: TGTGCCAGCAGAAGAAGGCCGAACACTGAAGCTTTCTTT

j_gene: TRBJ2-1
d_gene: -
v_gene: TRBV7-7
len: 14
abundance: -
CDR3aa: CASSLGDGDNEQFF
CDR3nt: TGTGCCAGCAGCCTCGGAGACGGAGACAATGAGCAGTTCTTC

j_gene: TRBJ2-1
d_gene: -
v_gene: TRBV10-3
len: 15
abundance: -
CDR3aa: CAISEGGSPSSEQFF
CDR3nt: TGTGCCATCAGTGAGGGAGGTTCTCCCTCCAGTGAGCAGTTCTTC

j_gene: TRBJ1-6
d_gene: TRBD1
v_gene: TRBV5-1
len: 16
abundance: few
CDR3aa: CASSTGRDRGFSPLHF
CDR3nt: TGCGCCAGCAGCACGGGCCGCGACAGGGGTTTCTCACCCCTCCACTTT

j_gene: TRBJ2-7
d_gene: -
v_gene: TRBV4-1
len: 13
abundance: -
CDR3aa: CASSQPGTYEQYF
CDR3nt: TGCGCCAGCAGCCAACCGGGTACCTACGAGCAGTACTTC

j_gene: TRBJ1-3
d_gene: -
v_gene: TRBV6-5
len: 15
abundance: -
CDR3aa: CASSYSAISGNTIYF
CDR3nt: TGTGCCAGCAGTTACTCGGCGATTTCTGGAAACACCATATATTTT

j_gene: TRBJ2-7
d_gene: -
v_gene: TRBV28
len: 16
abundance: few
CDR3aa: CASSLPGTLASYEQYF
CDR3nt: TGTGCCAGCAGTTTGCCTGGGACTCTGGCCTCCTACGAGCAGTACTTC

j_gene: TRBJ2-2
d_gene: -
v_gene: TRBV7-6
len: 14
abundance: -
CDR3aa: CASSSIENTGELFF
CDR3nt: TGTGCCAGCAGCTCTATTGAGAACACCGGGGAGCTGTTTTTT

j_gene: TRBJ2-7
d_gene: -
v_gene: TRBV29-1
len: 12
abundance: -
CDR3aa: CNGGGGAYEQYF
CDR3nt: TGCAACGGGGGAGGGGGCGCGTACGAGCAGTACTTC

j_gene: TRBJ2-1
d_gene: TRBD1
v_gene: TRBV28
len: 15
abundance: -
CDR3aa: CASSSRDRVVNEQFF
CDR3nt: TGTGCCAGCAGTTCCCGGGACAGGGTGGTCAATGAGCAGTTCTTC

j_gene: TRBJ2-7
d_gene: -
v_gene: TRBV6-6
len: 14
abundance: -
CDR3aa: CASSGDLPYYEQYF
CDR3nt: TGTGCCAGCAGTGGGGACCTTCCCTACTACGAGCAGTACTTC

j_gene: TRBJ1-2
d_gene: -
v_gene: TRBV7-9
len: 12
abundance: -
CDR3aa: CASSWESGGYTF
CDR3nt: TGTGCCAGCAGCTGGGAGTCGGGTGGCTACACCTTC

j_gene: TRBJ2-5
d_gene: TRBD2
v_gene: TRBV14
len: 17
abundance: -
CDR3aa: CASSQERLAGDQETQYF
CDR3nt: TGTGCCAGCAGCCAAGAAAGGCTAGCGGGGGACCAAGAGACCCAGTACTTC

j_gene: TRBJ1-5
d_gene: TRBD1
v_gene: TRBV30
len: 14
abundance: few
CDR3aa: CAWSAGQGGQPQHF
CDR3nt: TGTGCCTGGAGTGCGGGACAGGGAGGACAGCCCCAGCATTTT

j_gene: TRBJ2-1
d_gene: -
v_gene: TRBV28
len: 13
abundance: few
CDR3aa: CASSLRAPMMQFF
CDR3nt: TGTGCCAGCAGTTTACGGGCTCCCATGATGCAGTTCTTC

j_gene: TRBJ1-1
d_gene: -
v_gene: TRBV2
len: 14
abundance: -
CDR3aa: CASSAGRGSTEAFF
CDR3nt: TGTGCCAGCAGTGCAGGGAGGGGGAGCACTGAAGCTTTCTTT

j_gene: TRBJ1-5
d_gene: TRBD1
v_gene: TRBV18
len: 13
abundance: few
CDR3aa: CASSLDRAQPQHF
CDR3nt: TGTGCCAGCTCACTTGACAGGGCTCAGCCCCAGCATTTT

j_gene: TRBJ2-1
d_gene: -
v_gene: TRBV5-6
len: 17
abundance: few
CDR3aa: CASSPPPLLLEGNEQFF
CDR3nt: TGTGCCAGCAGCCCCCCTCCCCTCCTACTTGAGGGCAATGAGCAGTTCTTC

j_gene: TRBJ2-6
d_gene: TRBD2
v_gene: TRBV30
len: 16
abundance: -
CDR3aa: CAWSGGALSGANVLTF
CDR3nt: TGTGCCTGGAGCGGGGGGGCCCTCTCTGGGGCCAACGTCCTGACTTTC

j_gene: TRBJ2-5
d_gene: -
v_gene: TRBV5-1
len: 15
abundance: few
CDR3aa: CASSPHGPSQETQYF
CDR3nt: TGCGCCAGCAGCCCGCACGGCCCCAGTCAAGAGACCCAGTACTTC